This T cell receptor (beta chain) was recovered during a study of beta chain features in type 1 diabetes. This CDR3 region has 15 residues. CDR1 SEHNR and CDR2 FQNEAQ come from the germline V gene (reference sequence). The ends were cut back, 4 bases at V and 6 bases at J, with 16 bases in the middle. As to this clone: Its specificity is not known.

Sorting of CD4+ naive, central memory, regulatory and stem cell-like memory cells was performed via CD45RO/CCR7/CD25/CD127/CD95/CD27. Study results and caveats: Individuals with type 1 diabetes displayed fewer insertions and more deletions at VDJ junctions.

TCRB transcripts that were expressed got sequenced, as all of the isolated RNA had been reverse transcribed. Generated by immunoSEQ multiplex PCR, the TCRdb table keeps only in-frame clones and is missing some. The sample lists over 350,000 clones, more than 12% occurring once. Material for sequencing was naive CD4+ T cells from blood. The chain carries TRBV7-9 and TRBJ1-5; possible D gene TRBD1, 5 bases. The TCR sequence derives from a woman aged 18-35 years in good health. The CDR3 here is CASSSPDSIRQPQHF. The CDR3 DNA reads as TGTGCCAGCAGCTCTCCCGACAGTATTCGTCAGCCCCAGCATTTT.